This is a list of T cell receptor beta chains from one sample in a study of T cell responses to AZD1222 COVID-19 vaccine. Clones were sequenced by immunoSEQ multiplex PCR, and TCRdb holds only the in-frame ones, with some missing. The sample includes tens of thousands of clones, under 95% of them seen just once. The sample here was peripheral blood, taken on day 0 of AZD1222 vaccination. These receptors were obtained from an adult in good health. Both conserved end residues are part of each CDR3. D genes are given only for firm matches. Not all rows give a size; the values are once, few, many and, for expanded clones, a class.

abundance,v_gene,j_gene,d_gene,CDR3nt,CDR3aa
.,TRBV7-2,TRBJ1-2,.,TGTGCCAGCAGCTTAGCGGGGGTCGGCTACACCTTC,CASSLAGVGYTF
.,TRBV21-1,TRBJ2-1,.,TGTGCCAGCAGCAAAGGGGAACTAGGTGGGTTAAGCTCCTACAATGAGCAGTTCTTC,CASSKGELGGLSSYNEQFF
once,TRBV14,TRBJ1-3,.,TGTGCCAGCAGCCAAGTGACAGCTGGAAACACCATATATTTT,CASSQVTAGNTIYF
.,TRBV7-2,TRBJ1-4,.,TGTGCCAGCAGCTTCCGGGGCGGGAATGAAAAACTGTTTTTT,CASSFRGGNEKLFF
.,TRBV28,TRBJ1-2,.,TGTGCCGGGGCAGGGACTAACTATGGCTACACCTTC,CAGAGTNYGYTF
few,TRBV7-2,TRBJ1-5,.,TGTGCCAGCAGCTTAGTGGTAGGCGAGCCCCAGCATTTT,CASSLVVGEPQHF
.,TRBV11-2,TRBJ1-2,TRBD1,TGTGCCAGCAGTTACGGGACAGGAGGCTACACCTTC,CASSYGTGGYTF
.,TRBV14,TRBJ2-2,TRBD1,TGTGCCAGCAGCCAAGGTCGGGACAGGGGTTGGACCGGGGAGCTGTTTTTT,CASSQGRDRGWTGELFF
.,TRBV9,TRBJ2-1,TRBD2,TGTGCCAGCAGCGATAGCGGGAGGACCTACAATGAGCAGTTCTTC,CASSDSGRTYNEQFF
.,TRBV6-2/TRBV6-3,TRBJ2-6,.,TGTGCCAGCAGTTACTCGAAGGCCGGGGCCAACGTCCTGACTTTC,CASSYSKAGANVLTF
.,TRBV19,TRBJ1-5,.,TGTGCCAGTAGCCAGGGAAGCAATCAGCCCCAGCATTTT,CASSQGSNQPQHF
.,TRBV7-8,TRBJ1-5,.,TGTGCCAGCAGCCAAGGGAGGACAGGCAATCAGCCCCAGCATTTT,CASSQGRTGNQPQHF
.,TRBV18,TRBJ1-2,TRBD1,TGTGCCAGCTCACCCCGGGGACAGGGTGATGGCTACACCTTC,CASSPRGQGDGYTF
.,TRBV5-4,TRBJ1-4,TRBD1,TGTGCCAGCAGCGTAGGACAGGGAGGAAATGAAAAACTGTTTTTT,CASSVGQGGNEKLFF
.,TRBV10-1,TRBJ2-2,.,TGCGCCAGCAGTGACCCAGGCGTTTTCACCGGGGAGCTGTTTTTT,CASSDPGVFTGELFF
.,TRBV18,TRBJ2-7,TRBD2,TGTGCCAGCTCACCTCGGACTAGCGGAGACTACGAGCAGTACTTC,CASSPRTSGDYEQYF
.,TRBV5-6,TRBJ2-1,.,TGTGCCAGCAGCCGAAGACTATACAATGAGCAGTTCTTC,CASSRRLYNEQFF
.,TRBV28,TRBJ2-7,.,TGTGCCAGCAAAACCCGGACGGGTCAGGAGCAGTACTTC,CASKTRTGQEQYF
.,TRBV7-6,TRBJ2-2,.,TGTGCCAGCAGCTCCCCAAAGAACACCGGGGAGCTGTTTTTT,CASSSPKNTGELFF
.,TRBV20-1,TRBJ1-2,.,TGCAGTGCCCCGGACCAGGGGGGCTACACCTTC,CSAPDQGGYTF
.,TRBV21-1,TRBJ1-1,.,TGTGCCAGCAGCAAAAACTCGCCGGGGGGATCCGGAACGAACACTGAAGCTTTCTTT,CASSKNSPGGSGTNTEAFF
once,TRBV28,TRBJ1-3,.,TGTGCCAGCAGTTTATCTTCAGGGGCTGGAAACACCATATATTTT,CASSLSSGAGNTIYF
once,TRBV6-2/TRBV6-3,TRBJ2-5,.,TGTGCCAGCAGTTACGTGGCAACCCAAGAGACCCAGTACTTC,CASSYVATQETQYF
.,TRBV12-3/TRBV12-4,TRBJ1-2,.,TGTGCCAGCAGCCTCACGGTTGGCTATGGCTACACCTTC,CASSLTVGYGYTF
.,TRBV5-6,TRBJ2-7,TRBD2,TGTGCCAGCAGCCGCCCACTAGCGGGAGGGCTCTACGAGCAGTACTTC,CASSRPLAGGLYEQYF
.,TRBV7-8,TRBJ1-4,.,TGTGCCAGCAGACCAGAGGGGGGGGGAGAAAAACTGTTTTTT,CASRPEGGGEKLFF
.,TRBV6-5,TRBJ2-1,TRBD2,TGTGCCAGCAGTTCCCCGAGGGGAGGGGACAATGAGCAGTTCTTC,CASSSPRGGDNEQFF
.,TRBV27,TRBJ1-2,.,TGTGCCAGCAGTGGGGCTGGCAGGGAGTATGGCTACACCTTC,CASSGAGREYGYTF
.,TRBV28,TRBJ2-7,.,TGTGCCAGCAGTTTAGGCTCTGGCGGGGCCCAGACCTACGAGCAGTACTTC,CASSLGSGGAQTYEQYF
.,TRBV4-1,TRBJ2-3,TRBD2,TGCGCCAGCAGCCAGACCCCCCCCCGAGCGGGAAACGATACGCAGTATTTT,CASSQTPPRAGNDTQYF
.,TRBV5-5,TRBJ2-5,.,TGTGCCAGCAGCGACACCAGGACAGAAGAGACCCAGTACTTC,CASSDTRTEETQYF
.,TRBV19,TRBJ2-1,.,TGTGCCAGTAGTATCCCTCGCGGGCCCAGCTCCTACAATGAGCAGTTCTTC,CASSIPRGPSSYNEQFF
.,TRBV3-1/TRBV3-2,TRBJ1-2,.,TGTGCCAGCAGAGGGGGTGGCTATGGCTACACCTTC,CASRGGGYGYTF
.,TRBV18,TRBJ1-1,.,TGTGCCAGCTCACCACCTGATGATTACACTGAAGCTTTCTTT,CASSPPDDYTEAFF
medium-sized,TRBV27,TRBJ1-1,.,TGTGCCAGCAGTTTATCTGGGTTGAGGAAGGGAGCTTTCTTT,CASSLSGLRKGAFF
.,TRBV5-1,TRBJ1-2,TRBD1,TGCGCCAGCAGCTTGCGACAGGGAAACTATGGCTACACCTTC,CASSLRQGNYGYTF
.,TRBV3-1/TRBV3-2,TRBJ1-2,.,TGTGCCAGCAGCCAAACGGACCGGGGAGGCTACACCTTC,CASSQTDRGGYTF
once,TRBV3-1/TRBV3-2,TRBJ2-2,.,TGTGCCAGCAGCCAGGTGTCAGGACGCCCCGGGGAGCTGTTTTTT,CASSQVSGRPGELFF
.,TRBV5-1,TRBJ1-4,.,TGCGCCAGCAGGGAAGACGAATATGCAACTAATGAAAAACTGTTTTTT,CASREDEYATNEKLFF
.,TRBV5-1,TRBJ1-2,.,TGCGCCAGCAGCTTCCCAGGGGAATACTATGGCTACACCTTC,CASSFPGEYYGYTF
.,TRBV7-6,TRBJ2-1,TRBD2,TGTGCCAGCAGCCCCGAGGTACTAGCGGGAGGGACCTACAATGAGCAGTTCTTC,CASSPEVLAGGTYNEQFF
.,TRBV19,TRBJ2-2,.,TGTGCCAGTAGTATCGTGGGCGGGGAGCTGTTTTTT,CASSIVGGELFF
.,TRBV19,TRBJ2-7,TRBD1,TGTGCCAGCGGACAGGGGGCCACCTACGAGCAGTACTTC,CASGQGATYEQYF
.,TRBV27,TRBJ2-1,TRBD2,TGTGCCAGCAGTCAGGGACTAGCGGCTCTATGGGAGCAGTTCTTC,CASSQGLAALWEQFF
.,TRBV5-1,TRBJ1-1,.,TGCGCCAGCAGCTTAGGTCTAACTGAAGCTTTCTTT,CASSLGLTEAFF
.,TRBV10-3,TRBJ1-2,TRBD1,TGTGCCATCAGTGAGGGGAACAGGGGATATGGCTACACCTTC,CAISEGNRGYGYTF
.,TRBV11-2,TRBJ2-7,TRBD2,TGTGCCAGCAGCTTAGCTTGGAGTAGCGGGAGCCCCTACGAGCAGTACTTC,CASSLAWSSGSPYEQYF
.,TRBV5-1,TRBJ1-6,TRBD1,TGCGCCAGCAGCTTCCCGCCAGGGGGTGGTAATTCACCCCTCCACTTT,CASSFPPGGGNSPLHF